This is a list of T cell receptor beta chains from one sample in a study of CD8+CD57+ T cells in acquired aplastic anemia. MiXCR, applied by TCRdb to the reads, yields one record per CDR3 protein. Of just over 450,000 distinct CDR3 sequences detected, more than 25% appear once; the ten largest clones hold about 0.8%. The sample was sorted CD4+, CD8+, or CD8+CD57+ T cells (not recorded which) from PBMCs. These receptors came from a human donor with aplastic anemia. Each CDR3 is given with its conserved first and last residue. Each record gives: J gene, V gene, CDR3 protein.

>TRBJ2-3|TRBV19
CASSPRRGGGVPDTQYF
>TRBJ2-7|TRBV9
CASSPQGAPYEQYF
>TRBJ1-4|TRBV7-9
CASSQIRWEKLFF
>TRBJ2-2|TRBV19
CASAQRGGPGELFF
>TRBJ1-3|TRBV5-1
CARSLVGGSYSGNTIYF
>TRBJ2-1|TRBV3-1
CASSQDKTGFNEQFF
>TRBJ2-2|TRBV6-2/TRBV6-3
CASSCVAGGYMELFF
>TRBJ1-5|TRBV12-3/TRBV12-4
CASSPQGDSNQPQHF
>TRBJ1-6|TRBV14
CASSQFSGSSSYNSPLHF
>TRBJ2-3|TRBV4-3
CASSQAGGPRDTQYF
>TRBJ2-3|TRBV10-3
CAISTKTSGGATDTQYF
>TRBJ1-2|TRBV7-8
CASSSERLSGYYGYTF
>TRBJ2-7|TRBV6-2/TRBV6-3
CASSYRGSYEQYF
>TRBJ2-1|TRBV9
CASSVWSGTQYNEQFF
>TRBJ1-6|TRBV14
CASSQDLGQGAWNSPLHF
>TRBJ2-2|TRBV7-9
CASSLSASAGELFF
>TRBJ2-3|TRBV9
CASSPVWGADTQYF
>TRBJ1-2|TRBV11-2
CASSLGPGAQGYGYTF
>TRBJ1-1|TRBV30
CAWTQGQTEAFF
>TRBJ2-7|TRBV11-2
CASSLGFRLACYEQYF
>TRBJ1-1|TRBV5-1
CASSLGDDRLNTEAFF
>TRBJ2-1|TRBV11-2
CASSYSVNTYNEQFF
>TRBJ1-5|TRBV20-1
CSAEGRGRQPQHF
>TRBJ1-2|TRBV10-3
CASSRQGLNYGYTF
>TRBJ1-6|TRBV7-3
CASSLGGQGSSPLHF
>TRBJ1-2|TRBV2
CASSALQVNYGYTF
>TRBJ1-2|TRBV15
CATGTANYGYTF
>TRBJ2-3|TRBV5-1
CASTGGGLLDTQYF
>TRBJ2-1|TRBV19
CATKRNYNEQFF
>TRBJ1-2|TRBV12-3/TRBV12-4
CASTPGVPNYGYTF
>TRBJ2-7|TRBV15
CATSSQGRGSYEQYF
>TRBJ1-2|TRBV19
CASTPPGRYGYTF
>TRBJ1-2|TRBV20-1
CSALDRVKYGYTF
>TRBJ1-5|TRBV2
CASTAGDIDLNQPQHF
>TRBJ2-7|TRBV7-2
CASSFTGRGTYEQYF
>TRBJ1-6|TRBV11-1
CASSLAGNSPLHF
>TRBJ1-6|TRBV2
CASMLASSYNSPLHF
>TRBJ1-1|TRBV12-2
CAIRRGGGNTEAFF
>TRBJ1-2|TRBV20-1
CSASSGGRGYGYTF
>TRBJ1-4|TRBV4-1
CASSQGEDSFDEKLFF
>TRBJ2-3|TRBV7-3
CASSLMGLAGGKDTQYF
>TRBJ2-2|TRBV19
CASSIDRATGELFF
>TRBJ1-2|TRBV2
CASSDLARPSGYTF
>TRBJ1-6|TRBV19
CASSTGTGLNNSPLHF
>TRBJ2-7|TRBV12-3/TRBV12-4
CASRVGRNEQYF
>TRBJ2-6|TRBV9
CASSVESQGPVSGANVLTF
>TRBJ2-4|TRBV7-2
CASSLGSGNIQYF
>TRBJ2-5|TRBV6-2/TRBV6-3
CASNGLRQETQYF
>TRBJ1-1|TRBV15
CATSRPQGRSNTEAFF
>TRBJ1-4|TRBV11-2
CASSLTGGVATSEKLFF